Listed below are T cell receptor beta chains from one sample, sequenced in a study of beta chain features in type 1 diabetes. Here immunoSEQ multiplex PCR was the method, and the copy in TCRdb shows in-frame clones only, minus some. Among around 70,000 clones listed, around 49% were seen once. Input material: central memory CD4+ T cells from blood. These receptors were obtained from a man aged 30 to 39 with type 1 diabetes. Both conserved end residues are trimmed from each CDR3.

TRBJ2-7 | TRBV5-1 | ASSSRGFEQY
TRBJ2-7 | TRBV6-5 | ASRGQAYEQY
TRBJ2-1 | TRBV12-2 | ASRSTNPGRGGEQF
TRBJ1-1 | TRBV18 | ASRDSYTEAF
TRBJ2-7 | TRBV6-5 | ASSYRYEQY
TRBJ2-5 | TRBV5-8 | ASSPGQGWETQY
TRBJ2-7 | TRBV28 | ASRTTGAYEQY
TRBJ2-1 | TRBV11-3 | ASSSQGFNEQF
TRBJ1-5 | TRBV7-9 | ASSLGGRAQPQH
TRBJ2-1 | TRBV2 | ASSGTSGRGNEQF
TRBJ2-7 | TRBV19 | ASSLGHLTYEQY
TRBJ1-2 | TRBV6-5 | ASSEGQYYGYT
TRBJ2-3 | TRBV5-1 | ASSLVNSADTQY
TRBJ2-3 | TRBV7-2 | ASSLANAGQAAQY
TRBJ1-4 | TRBV2 | ASSVGQAGDEKLF
TRBJ2-1 | TRBV12-5 | ASGLGLAGDEQF
TRBJ1-2 | TRBV19 | ASSSPQGDGYT
TRBJ1-2 | TRBV19 | ASSIKGTGVGYT
TRBJ1-4 | TRBV5-4 | ASSRQGGGSNEKLF
TRBJ2-2 | TRBV11-2 | ASVDRGSTGELF
TRBJ2-5 | TRBV2 | ASKRAGQETQY
TRBJ2-5 | TRBV10-3 | ATSKGEETQY
TRBJ2-1 | TRBV2 | ASSLTYGLAGGSVNEQF
TRBJ2-5 | TRBV6-1 | ASVLTGSETQY
TRBJ2-7 | TRBV4-1 | ASSQDLGQGYEQY
TRBJ1-1 | TRBV7-2 | ASKPRAGTEAF
TRBJ1-1 | TRBV13 | ASSSRMTVRPEAF
TRBJ1-2 | TRBV9 | ASSVVRGGYT
TRBJ2-4 | TRBV6-6 | ASSYVGEGKNIQY
TRBJ2-2 | TRBV10-3 | AISAGELNTGELF
TRBJ2-3 | TRBV19 | ASSKGGAGTDTQY
TRBJ2-5 | TRBV7-8 | ASSLALTYQETQY